In this sample, the clone carrying this T cell receptor (beta chain) turned up a few times. This may come from a read error, since a much larger clone is one base off. The data are from a study of blood T cells in healthy people across ages. Germline CDR1 and CDR2: SEHNR and FQNEAQ (reference sequence). The CDR3 runs 12 residues. PCR was performed a second time for about 7 to 11 cycles using a sample-barcoded 5' primer and a J-beta primer mix. MiXCR, run by TCRdb on the 5' RACE reads, gives a single entry per CDR3 protein. The data hold approximately 800,000 distinct CDR3 sequences, with 20% to 30% observed a single time. These same records also appear under a second study, on T cells of mothers and their children.

This chain links TRBV7-9 with TRBJ2-5; 7 bases are shared with TRBD2. Sequencing was performed on blood. The source is a boy between 10 and 17 years old in good health. CDR3 amino acids: CANSPGRETQYF. In DNA form, the CDR3 reads TGTGCCAACAGCCCCGGGAGGGAGACCCAGTACTTC.